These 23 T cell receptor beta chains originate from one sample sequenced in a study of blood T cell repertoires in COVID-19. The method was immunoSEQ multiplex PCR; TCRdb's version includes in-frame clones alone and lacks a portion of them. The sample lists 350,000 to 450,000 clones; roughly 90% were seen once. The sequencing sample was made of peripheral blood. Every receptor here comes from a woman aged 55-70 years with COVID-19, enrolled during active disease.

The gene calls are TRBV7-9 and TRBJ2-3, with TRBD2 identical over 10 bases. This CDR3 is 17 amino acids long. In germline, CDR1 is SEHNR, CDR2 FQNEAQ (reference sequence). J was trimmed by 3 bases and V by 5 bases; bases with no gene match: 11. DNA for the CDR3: TGTGCCAGCAGCGCGCCGGTCACTAGCGGGGTGACAGATACGCAGTATTTT. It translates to CASSAPVTSGVTDTQYF.

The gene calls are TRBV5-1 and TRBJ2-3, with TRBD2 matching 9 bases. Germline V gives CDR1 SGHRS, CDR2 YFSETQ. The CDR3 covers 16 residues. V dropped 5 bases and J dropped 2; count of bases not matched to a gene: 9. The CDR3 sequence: CASSFTGTSPTDTQYF. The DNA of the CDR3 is TGCGCCAGCAGTTTCACCGGGACTAGCCCCACAGATACGCAGTATTTT.

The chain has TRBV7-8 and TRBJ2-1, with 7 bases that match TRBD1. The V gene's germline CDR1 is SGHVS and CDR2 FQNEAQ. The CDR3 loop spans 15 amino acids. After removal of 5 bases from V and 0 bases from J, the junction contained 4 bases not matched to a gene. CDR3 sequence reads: CASSPRGRSYNEQFF. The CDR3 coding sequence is TGTGCCAGCAGCCCGAGGGGGCGCTCCTACAATGAGCAGTTCTTC.

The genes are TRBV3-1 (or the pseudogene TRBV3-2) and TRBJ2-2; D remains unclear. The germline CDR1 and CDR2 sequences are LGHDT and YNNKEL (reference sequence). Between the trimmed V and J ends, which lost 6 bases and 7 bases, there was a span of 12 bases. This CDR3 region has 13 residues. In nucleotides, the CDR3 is TGTGCCAGCAGGCTACAATCGGGCGGGGAGCTGTTTTTT. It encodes CASRLQSGGELFF.

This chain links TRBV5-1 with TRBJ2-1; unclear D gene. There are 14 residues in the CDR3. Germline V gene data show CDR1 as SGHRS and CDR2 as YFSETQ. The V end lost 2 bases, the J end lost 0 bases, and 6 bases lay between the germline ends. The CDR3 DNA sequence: TGCGCCAGCAGCTTCTCGAGCTCCTACAATGAGCAGTTCTTC. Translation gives CASSFSSSYNEQFF.

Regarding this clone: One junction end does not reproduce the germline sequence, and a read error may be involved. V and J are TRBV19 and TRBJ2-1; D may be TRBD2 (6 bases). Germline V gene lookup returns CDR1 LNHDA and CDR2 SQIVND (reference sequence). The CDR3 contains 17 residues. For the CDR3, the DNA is TGTGCCAGTAGTATAAGGCGGGGCTCCTTCTCCGACAATGAGCAGTTCTTC. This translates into CASSIRRGSFSDNEQFF.

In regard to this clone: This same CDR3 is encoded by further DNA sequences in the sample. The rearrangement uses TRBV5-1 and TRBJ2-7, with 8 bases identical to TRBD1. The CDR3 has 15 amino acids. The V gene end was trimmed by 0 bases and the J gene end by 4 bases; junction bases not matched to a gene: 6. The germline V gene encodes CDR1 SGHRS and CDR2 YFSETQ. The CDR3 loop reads CASSLDPGGRYEQYF. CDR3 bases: TGCGCCAGCAGCTTGGACCCAGGGGGCAGGTACGAGCAGTACTTC.

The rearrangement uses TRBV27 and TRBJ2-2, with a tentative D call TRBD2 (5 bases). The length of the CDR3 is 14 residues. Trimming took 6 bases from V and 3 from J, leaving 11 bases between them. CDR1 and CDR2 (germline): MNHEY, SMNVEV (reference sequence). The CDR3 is CASRLDLYTGELFF. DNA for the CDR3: TGTGCCAGCAGACTGGACTTGTACACCGGGGAGCTGTTTTTT.

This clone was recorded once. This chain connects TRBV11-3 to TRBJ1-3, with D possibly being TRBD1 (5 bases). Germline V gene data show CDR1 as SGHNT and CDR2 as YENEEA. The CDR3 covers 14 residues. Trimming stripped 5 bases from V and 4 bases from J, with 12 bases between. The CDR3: CASSQAGPGNTIYF. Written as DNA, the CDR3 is TGTGCCAGCAGCCAGGCGGGACCCGGAAACACCATATATTTT.

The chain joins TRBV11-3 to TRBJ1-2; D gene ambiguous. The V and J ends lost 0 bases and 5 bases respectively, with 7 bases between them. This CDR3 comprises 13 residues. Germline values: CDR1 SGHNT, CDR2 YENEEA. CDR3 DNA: TGTGCCAGCAGCTTAGATCCCAGTTATGGCTACACCTTC. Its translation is CASSLDPSYGYTF.

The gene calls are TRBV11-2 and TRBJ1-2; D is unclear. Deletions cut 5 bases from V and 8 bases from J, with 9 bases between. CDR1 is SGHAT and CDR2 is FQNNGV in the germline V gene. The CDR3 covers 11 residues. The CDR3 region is CASSREEGYTF. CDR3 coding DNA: TGTGCCAGCAGCCGGGAAGAAGGCTACACCTTC.

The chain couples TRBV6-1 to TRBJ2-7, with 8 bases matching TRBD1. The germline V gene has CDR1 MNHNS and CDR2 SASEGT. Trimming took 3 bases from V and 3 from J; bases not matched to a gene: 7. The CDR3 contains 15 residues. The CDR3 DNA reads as TGTGCCAGCAGTGATCTGGGACAGGACTACTACGAGCAGTACTTC. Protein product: CASSDLGQDYYEQYF.

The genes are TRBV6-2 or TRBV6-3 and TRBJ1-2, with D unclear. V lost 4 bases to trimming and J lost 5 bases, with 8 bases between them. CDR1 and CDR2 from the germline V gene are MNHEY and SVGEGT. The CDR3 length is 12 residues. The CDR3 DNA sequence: TGTGCCAGCAGTTCACAGAGATATGGCTACACCTTC. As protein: CASSSQRYGYTF.

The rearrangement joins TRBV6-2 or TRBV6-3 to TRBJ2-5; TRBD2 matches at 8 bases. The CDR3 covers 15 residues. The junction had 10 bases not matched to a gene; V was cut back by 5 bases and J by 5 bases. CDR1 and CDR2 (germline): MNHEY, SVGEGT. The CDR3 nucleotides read TGTGCCAGCAGTCCCCGGACTAGCCCCCGGGAGACCCAGTACTTC. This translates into CASSPRTSPRETQYF.

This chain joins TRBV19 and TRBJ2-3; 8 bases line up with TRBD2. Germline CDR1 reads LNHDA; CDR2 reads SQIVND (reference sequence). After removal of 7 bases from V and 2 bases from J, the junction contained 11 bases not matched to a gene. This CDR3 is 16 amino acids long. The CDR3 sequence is CASMGARGALTDTQYF. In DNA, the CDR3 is TGTGCCAGTATGGGGGCGCGGGGGGCCCTCACAGATACGCAGTATTTT.

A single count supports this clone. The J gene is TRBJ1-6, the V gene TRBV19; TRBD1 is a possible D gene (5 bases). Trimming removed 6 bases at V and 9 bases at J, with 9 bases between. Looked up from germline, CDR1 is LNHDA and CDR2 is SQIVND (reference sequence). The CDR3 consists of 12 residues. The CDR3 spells CASRGQGSPLHF. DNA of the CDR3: TGTGCCAGTAGAGGTCAGGGTTCACCCCTCCACTTT.

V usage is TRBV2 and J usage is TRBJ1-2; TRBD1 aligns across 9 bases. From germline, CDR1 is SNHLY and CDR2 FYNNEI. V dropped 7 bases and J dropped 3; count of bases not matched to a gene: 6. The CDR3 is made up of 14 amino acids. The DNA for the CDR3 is TGTGCCAGCAAAAGGGACAGGGAAGACTATGGCTACACCTTC. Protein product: CASKRDREDYGYTF.

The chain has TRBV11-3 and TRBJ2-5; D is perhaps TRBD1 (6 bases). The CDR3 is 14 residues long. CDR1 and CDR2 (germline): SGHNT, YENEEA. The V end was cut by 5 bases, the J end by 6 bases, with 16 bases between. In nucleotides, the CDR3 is TGTGCCAGCAGCCAGAACAGGGATCGGCAGACCCAGTACTTC. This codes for CASSQNRDRQTQYF.

CDR3 coding DNA: TGCGCCAGCAGCCAACAGGGGCGCAAAACAGATACGCAGTATTTT. This sequence encodes CASSQQGRKTDTQYF. The chain employs TRBV5-1 and TRBJ2-3; TRBD1 matches 7 bases. In germline, CDR1 is SGHRS, CDR2 YFSETQ. J lost 3 bases, V lost 4 bases, and 8 bases had no gene match. The CDR3 covers 15 residues. Full variable domain (outside the CDR3, taken from reference TRBV5-1 and TRBJ2-3): KAGVTQTPRYLIKTRGQQVTLSCSPISGHRSVSWYQQTPGQGLQFLFEYFSETQRNKGNFPGRFSGRQFSNSRSEMNVSTLELGDSALYLCASSQQGRKTDTQYFGPGTRLTVL.

CDR3 loop: CASSPSGTGFGEQYF. DNA of the CDR3: TGCGCCAGCAGCCCCTCCGGGACAGGATTCGGCGAGCAGTACTTC. The J gene is TRBJ2-7, the V gene TRBV5-1, with 8 bases that match TRBD1. The germline gives CDR1 SGHRS, CDR2 YFSETQ. The CDR3 extends over 15 amino acids. V lost 4 bases and J lost 6; bases outside the gene matches: 12.

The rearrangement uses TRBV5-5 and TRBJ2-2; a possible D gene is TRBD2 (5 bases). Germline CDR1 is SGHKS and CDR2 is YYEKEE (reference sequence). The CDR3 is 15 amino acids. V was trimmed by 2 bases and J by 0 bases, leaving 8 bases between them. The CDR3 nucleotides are TGTGCCAGCAGCTTATCGACTACGAACACCGGGGAGCTGTTTTTT. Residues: CASSLSTTNTGELFF.

CDR3 nucleotide sequence: TGTGCCAGCAGCCAGGGACAGGTGCATGTCAACGAGCAGTACTTC. Translation gives CASSQGQVHVNEQYF. The chain is built from TRBV11-1 and TRBJ2-7; 8 nucleotides line up with TRBD1. The CDR3 is 15 residues long. V dropped 5 bases and J dropped 5; count of bases not matched to a gene: 11. Per germline, CDR1 SGHAT and CDR2 FQDESV (reference sequence).

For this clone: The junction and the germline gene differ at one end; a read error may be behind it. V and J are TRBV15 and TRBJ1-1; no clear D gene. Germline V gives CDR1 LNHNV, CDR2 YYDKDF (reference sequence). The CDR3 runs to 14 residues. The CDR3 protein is CATRSPAGGTKAFF. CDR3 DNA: TGTGCCACCAGGTCACCAGCGGGTGGCACTAAAGCTTTCTTT.